The 11 T cell receptor beta chains presented below share a single source sample, sequenced in a study of T cell responses to AZD1222 COVID-19 vaccine. Here immunoSEQ multiplex PCR was the method, and the copy in TCRdb shows in-frame clones only, minus some. The data show around 91,000 clones, around nine tenths seen once. Source: peripheral blood, taken on day 0 of AZD1222 vaccination. The source is an adult in good health.

The V and J genes are TRBV6-1 and TRBJ2-5; no clear D gene. V was clipped by 3 bases and J by 4 bases, with 6 bases between them. CDR1 and CDR2 from the germline V gene are MNHNS and SASEGT. The CDR3 is made up of 12 amino acids. As DNA, the CDR3 is TGTGCCAGCAGTGATTATCTAGAGACCCAGTACTTC. Encoded protein: CASSDYLETQYF.

V usage is TRBV7-2 and J usage is TRBJ2-7, with 10 bases that match TRBD2. The length of the CDR3 is 14 residues. Germline CDR1 SGHTA, CDR2 FQGNSA. Trimming cost V 5 bases and J 2 bases; bases outside gene matches: 3. The CDR3 nucleotides are TGTGCCAGCAGCAGGACTAGCGGCACCTACGAGCAGTACTTC. Its translation: CASSRTSGTYEQYF.

The V call is TRBV16, the J call TRBJ2-1; tentative D call: TRBD2 (5 bases). V gave up 0 bases and J gave up 2 bases, with 11 bases separating them. In germline, CDR1 is KGHSY, CDR2 FQNENV. The CDR3 loop spans 16 amino acids. The CDR3 protein is CASSQSAGLAYNEQFF. In nucleotides, the CDR3 is TGTGCCAGCAGCCAATCCGCGGGCTTGGCCTACAATGAGCAGTTCTTC.

This chain uses TRBV4-3 with TRBJ2-7, with 11 bases matching TRBD1. The CDR3 extends over 18 amino acids. With V trimmed by 0 bases and J by 6 bases, 13 bases remained unmatched. The germline V gene has CDR1 LGHNA and CDR2 YSLEER. The CDR3 loop is CASSQEGIDGTGGGEQYF. CDR3 sequence (DNA): TGCGCCAGCAGCCAAGAAGGGATAGATGGGACAGGGGGAGGCGAGCAGTACTTC.

The table lists this clone with a count of one. The rearrangement links TRBV4-1 to TRBJ1-4; a weak D match, TRBD1 (5 bases). Trimming pared 4 bases from V and 0 bases from J, leaving 12 bases between. Germline CDR1 MGHRA, CDR2 YSYEKL. The CDR3 extends over 16 amino acids. CDR3 DNA: TGCGCCAGCAGCCGGTACGAGGGGTCAACTAATGAAAAACTGTTTTTT. Translated: CASSRYEGSTNEKLFF.

This clone came up once. The V gene is TRBV6-5, the J gene TRBJ2-5; 11 bases agree with TRBD1. Germline lookup yields CDR1 MNHEY and CDR2 SVGAGI. This CDR3 contains 14 residues. Trimming cost V 7 bases and J 3 bases; bases outside gene matches: 4. The CDR3 loop reads CASNPGQGEETQYF. CDR3 DNA: TGTGCCAGCAACCCGGGACAGGGGGAAGAGACCCAGTACTTC.

This sequence joins TRBV19 and TRBJ2-5; possible D gene TRBD2, 5 bases. Per germline, CDR1 LNHDA and CDR2 SQIVND (reference sequence). CDR3 length: 15 amino acids. Trimming cost V 6 bases and J 8 bases, with 22 bases left between them. In DNA, the CDR3 is TGTGCCAGTAGGCCATTAAGCGGCGGTGAGGGAACCCAGTACTTC. The encoded protein is CASRPLSGGEGTQYF.

This sequence joins TRBV19 and TRBJ2-7; 9 bases line up with TRBD1. Unmatched junction bases numbered 2, after V lost 9 bases and J lost 2 bases. The germline V gene has CDR1 LNHDA and CDR2 SQIVND (reference sequence). The CDR3 is 12 amino acids. The CDR3 sequence is CASGTGPYEQYF. CDR3 DNA sequence: TGTGCCAGCGGGACAGGGCCCTACGAGCAGTACTTC. Full variable domain (rest looked up from reference TRBV19 and TRBJ2-7): DGGITQSPKYLFRKEGQNVTLSCEQNLNHDAMYWYRQDPGQGLRLIYYSQIVNDFQKGDIAEGYSVSREKKESFPLTVTSAQKNPTAFYLCASGTGPYEQYFGPGTRLTVT.

J is TRBJ1-2 and V is TRBV9; tentatively, D is TRBD1 (5 bases). CDR3 length: 16 amino acids. Germline values: CDR1 SGDLS, CDR2 YYNGEE. Trimming took 3 bases from V and 7 from J, leaving 22 bases between them. In nucleotides, the CDR3 is TGTGCCAGCAGCGCTCCAGCCCGGGGGAGGCTAAGTGGCTACACCTTC. It is translated as CASSAPARGRLSGYTF.

J is TRBJ1-2 and V is TRBV7-9; D not certain. The CDR3 is 14 amino acids. From germline, CDR1 is SEHNR and CDR2 FQNEAQ (reference sequence). V lost 6 bases to trimming and J lost 1 base, with 12 bases between them. Here the CDR3 reads CASSFEGVNYGYTF. CDR3 DNA: TGTGCCAGCAGTTTCGAAGGAGTTAACTATGGCTACACCTTC.

V usage is TRBV27 and J usage is TRBJ1-2; TRBD1 matches 7 bases. Trimming at V came to 3 bases and at J to 6 bases, leaving 7 bases not matched to a gene. Germline CDR1 and CDR2: MNHEY and SMNVEV (reference sequence). This CDR3 contains 14 residues. The CDR3 spells CASSFSDRVNGYTF. The CDR3 nucleotides are TGTGCCAGCAGTTTTTCCGACAGGGTGAATGGCTACACCTTC.